This entry lists 31 T cell receptor beta chains sequenced from one sample in a study of cytomegalovirus exposure and HLA in healthy donors (dated 2017 in TCRdb). The library was built by means of the immunoSEQ multiplex PCR assay. For the multiplex PCR, a mixture combining 60 forward primers for TCR Vbeta segments and 13 reverse primers for TCR Jbeta segments was used. Entries here come from immuneACCESS through TCRdb and include only in-frame sequences with V and J called. Some clones fail to appear in such tables; in the studies checked, an unresolved V gene covers under half of the shortfall, and the cause of the remainder is unknown. Across this sample there are about 140,000 clones, with 66% seen only once. Approximately 1.6% of the sample comes from the top ten. The sequencing sample was made of PBMCs. These receptor sequences come from a human donor in good health.

In this sample, this clone turned up a few times. The rearrangement links TRBV5-1 to TRBJ2-7; maybe TRBD2 (5 bases). CDR1 is SGHRS and CDR2 is YFSETQ in the germline V gene. The V end was cut by 4 bases, the J end by 6 bases, with 23 bases between. This CDR3 has 16 amino acids. In nucleotides, the CDR3 is TGCGCCAGCAGCCCGGATCGGTTTCGGGGTGGAGGCGAGCAGTACTTC. This encodes CASSPDRFRGGGEQYF.

The rearrangement links TRBV5-1 to TRBJ1-6; 9 bases are shared with TRBD1. Trimming took 4 bases from V and 7 from J; bases not matched to a gene: 6. CDR1 is SGHRS and CDR2 is YFSETQ in the germline V gene. The CDR3 runs to 15 residues. The CDR3 is CASSIRDRDNSPLHF. The CDR3 region has the DNA TGCGCCAGCAGCATCCGGGACAGGGACAATTCACCCCTCCACTTT.

The J gene is TRBJ2-7, the V gene TRBV7-9; TRBD2 might be the D (6 bases). The ends were cut back, 1 base at V and 3 bases at J, with 13 bases in the middle. Germline values: CDR1 SEHNR, CDR2 FQNEAQ (reference sequence). The CDR3 loop spans 15 amino acids. Here the CDR3 DNA reads TGTGCCAGCAGCTTAGGAGTTAGCGGCTTCTACGAGCAGTACTTC. It is translated as CASSLGVSGFYEQYF.

The chain combines TRBV19 with TRBJ1-2, with 9 bases that match TRBD1. The V gene's germline CDR1 is LNHDA and CDR2 SQIVND (reference sequence). The CDR3 covers 13 residues. With V trimmed by 7 bases and J by 8 bases, 8 bases remained unmatched. DNA of the CDR3: TGTGCCAGTACCAAGAGGGACAGGGTCGGCTACACCTTC. As protein: CASTKRDRVGYTF.

This clone showed up just once. The chain is built from TRBV7-2 and TRBJ2-3; D might be TRBD2 (6 bases). V lost 5 bases, J lost 2 bases, and 14 bases lay in between. The CDR3 totals 15 residues. From germline, CDR1 is SGHTA and CDR2 FQGNSA. The chain's CDR3 is CASSPRAGPTDTQYF. The CDR3, as DNA: TGTGCCAGCAGCCCGAGAGCGGGCCCCACAGATACGCAGTATTTT.

The chain uses TRBV29-1 and TRBJ2-5, with 8 bases matching TRBD1. With V trimmed by 6 bases and J by 5 bases, 8 bases remained unmatched. The CDR3 sequence is 13 residues long. Per germline, CDR1 SQVTM and CDR2 ANQGSEA. The CDR3 reads CSVGRTGRETQYF. For the CDR3, the DNA is TGCAGCGTCGGCCGGACAGGGAGGGAGACCCAGTACTTC.

V gene TRBV6-5 combines with J gene TRBJ2-5, with 8 bases aligning to TRBD1. The J call may be mistaken, given a closer DNA end match to TRBJ2-7. The CDR3 covers 14 residues. Germline CDR1 is MNHEY and CDR2 is SVGAGI. As DNA, the CDR3 is TGTGCCAGCAAGACAGGGGCCCCTTCCTACGAGCAGTACTTC. It yields the protein CASKTGAPSYEQYF.

The V gene is TRBV18, the J gene TRBJ2-7; no definite D call. V lost 3 bases to trimming and J lost 1 base, with 10 bases between them. The CDR3 totals 14 residues. CDR1 and CDR2 from the germline V gene are KGHSH and LQKENI. CDR3 DNA sequence: TGTGCCAGCTCACCCACCCTCGGGTCCTACGAGCAGTACTTC. Translation gives CASSPTLGSYEQYF.

The chain joins TRBV19 to TRBJ2-4, with D perhaps matching TRBD2 (6 bases). The V end lost 5 bases, the J end lost 3 bases, and 11 bases lay between the germline ends. The germline CDR1 and CDR2 sequences are LNHDA and SQIVND (reference sequence). This CDR3 has 14 amino acids. The CDR3 nucleotides read TGTGCCAGTAGTGCCAGGGAGGTCAAAAACATTCAGTACTTC. This translates into CASSAREVKNIQYF.

Only a few counts were recorded for this clone. DNA of the CDR3: TGTGCCAGCAGGGACAGGGTTGGGGGTCAGCCCCAGCATTTT. Translated: CASRDRVGGQPQHF. V is TRBV27 and J is TRBJ1-5, with 8 bases matching TRBD1. Germline CDR1 MNHEY, CDR2 SMNVEV (reference sequence). J was trimmed by 6 bases and V by 6 bases; bases with no gene match: 7. The CDR3 is 14 amino acids.

The table lists this clone with a few counts. The chain recombines TRBV10-3 with TRBJ1-1, with D tentatively TRBD1 (5 bases). V was pared by 1 base and J by 4 bases, with 10 bases between. Germline CDR1 reads ENHRY; CDR2 reads SYGVKD. The CDR3 runs to 14 residues. Here the CDR3 reads CAISEYQGTTEAFF. The CDR3 DNA follows: TGTGCCATCAGTGAGTATCAGGGAACCACTGAAGCTTTCTTT.

The V and J genes are TRBV27 and TRBJ2-3; 7 bases map to TRBD2. Germline V CDR1 and CDR2: MNHEY, SMNVEV (reference sequence). This CDR3 is built from 14 residues. J lost 0 bases, V lost 6 bases, and 3 bases had no gene match. The CDR3 here is CASRRAGSTDTQYF. Here the CDR3 DNA reads TGTGCCAGCAGAAGAGCGGGAAGCACAGATACGCAGTATTTT.

This clone has just a few counts. The rearrangement uses TRBV5-4 and TRBJ1-2; D is possibly TRBD1 (6 bases). Germline CDR1 and CDR2: SGHNT and YYREEE (reference sequence). Trimming stripped 4 bases from V and 7 bases from J, with 20 bases between. The CDR3 covers 15 residues. CDR3 sequence (DNA): TGTGCCAGCAGCCCGGTAGGCCAGGGGATGGCTGGCTACACCTTC. Residues: CASSPVGQGMAGYTF.

CDR3 region: CASSFGRWSLAGGPYGELFF. Here the CDR3 DNA reads TGTGCCAGCAGTTTTGGCAGATGGAGCCTAGCGGGGGGCCCGTACGGGGAGCTGTTTTTT. The rearrangement joins TRBV28 to TRBJ2-2, with 11 bases matching TRBD2. J gave up 7 bases and V 3 bases, and 19 bases lay outside the gene matches. The germline V gene has CDR1 MDHEN and CDR2 SYDVKM. This CDR3 contains 20 residues.

This chain uses TRBV18 with TRBJ2-7; 7 nucleotides match TRBD1. The CDR3 loop spans 14 amino acids. The germline V gene encodes CDR1 KGHSH and CDR2 LQKENI. Trimming at V came to 5 bases and at J to 2 bases, leaving 6 bases not matched to a gene. The CDR3 sequence: CASSSMTGPYEQYF. The CDR3 DNA reads TGTGCCAGCTCATCAATGACAGGGCCCTACGAGCAGTACTTC.

The chain uses TRBV9 and TRBJ1-4; D perhaps matches TRBD1 (5 bases). Germline V gene lookup returns CDR1 SGDLS and CDR2 YYNGEE. Trimming took off 4 bases at V and 0 bases at J, with 13 bases between the two ends. The CDR3 runs 16 residues. The CDR3 nucleotides read TGTGCCAGCAGCCCCCATAGGGGCTCAACTAATGAAAAACTGTTTTTT. It yields the protein CASSPHRGSTNEKLFF.

V gene TRBV29-1 combines with J gene TRBJ2-2; 13 bases align to TRBD2. This CDR3 comprises 17 residues. Germline assignment: CDR1 SQVTM and CDR2 ANQGSEA. Trimming cost V 0 bases and J 4 bases; bases outside gene matches: 5. The CDR3 coding sequence is TGCAGCGTTGAAGATGGGACTAGCGGGAAAGGCACCGGGGAGCTGTTTTTT. Its translation is CSVEDGTSGKGTGELFF.

This chain uses TRBV2 with TRBJ2-1; 12 bases align to TRBD2. The CDR3 is 14 residues long. Germline V gene sequence: CDR1 SNHLY, CDR2 FYNNEI. V trimming: 7 bases; J trimming: 11 bases; junction bases outside the gene matches: 9. As DNA, the CDR3 is TGTGCCAGCAAGAGGCTAGCGGGAGGGCCGAAGCAGTTCTTC. This translates into CASKRLAGGPKQFF.

The gene calls are TRBV5-5 and TRBJ2-7; 9 nucleotides align to TRBD1. Trimming cost V 3 bases and J 6 bases; bases outside gene matches: 10. CDR3 length equals 15 residues. Germline CDR1 SGHKS, CDR2 YYEKEE (reference sequence). The CDR3 loop is CASSWSGTGLAEQYF. CDR3 nucleotide sequence: TGTGCCAGCAGCTGGTCCGGGACAGGGCTTGCCGAGCAGTACTTC.

The V call is TRBV7-9, the J call TRBJ2-1; 13 bases are shared with TRBD2. J lost 3 bases, V lost 3 bases, and 5 bases had no gene match. In germline, CDR1 is SEHNR, CDR2 FQNEAQ (reference sequence). The CDR3 is 17 residues long. The CDR3 here is CASSFQLAGGFYNEQFF. The CDR3 DNA follows: TGTGCCAGCAGCTTCCAACTAGCGGGAGGGTTCTACAATGAGCAGTTCTTC.

This clone was detected only a few times. The chain uses TRBV10-3 and TRBJ2-6; D is ambiguous. The V end was cut by 7 bases, the J end by 2 bases, with 12 bases between. This CDR3 is built from 15 residues. Germline CDR1 reads ENHRY; CDR2 reads SYGVKD. In DNA form, the CDR3 reads TGTGCCATCAACCCAACCTCAGCTGGGGCCAACGTCCTGACTTTC. It encodes CAINPTSAGANVLTF.

The J gene is TRBJ2-1, the V gene TRBV6-5; TRBD2 matches 14 bases. V lost 0 bases, J lost 15 bases, and 4 bases stayed unmatched. CDR3 length: 14 residues. Per the germline V gene, CDR1 is MNHEY and CDR2 is SVGAGI. The CDR3 loop reads CASSYSGTSGRGFF. The CDR3 coding sequence is TGTGCCAGCAGTTACTCCGGGACTAGCGGGAGAGGGTTCTTC.

The CDR3 DNA is TGTGCCAGCAGTGAGCAGGGACAGGGGCGAAGAGGGACCCAGTACTTC. It is translated as CASSEQGQGRRGTQYF. The genes are TRBV2 and TRBJ2-5; 10 bases fit TRBD1. The CDR3 has 16 residues. J was trimmed by 7 bases and V by 3 bases; bases with no gene match: 11. The V gene's germline CDR1 is SNHLY and CDR2 FYNNEI.

V and J are TRBV10-3 and TRBJ2-7; D possibly corresponds to TRBD1 (5 bases). The germline CDR1 and CDR2 sequences are ENHRY and SYGVKD. Trimming pared 6 bases from V and 6 bases from J, leaving 9 bases between. This CDR3 contains 11 residues. This CDR3 is CAISPDIEQYF. In nucleotides, the CDR3 is TGTGCCATCAGCCCGGACATCGAGCAGTACTTC.

The rearrangement links TRBV21-1 to TRBJ2-1; TRBD2 was called by the table and not checked on the DNA. TRBV21-1 represents a pseudogene. The CDR3 contains 15 residues. The CDR3: CASSTRLARYNEQFF. The CDR3 DNA is TGTGCCAGCAGCACTCGGCTAGCGCGCTACAATGAGCAGTTCTTC.

This clone has a handful of counts. The rearrangement links TRBV5-1 to TRBJ2-7; D may be TRBD2 (6 bases). V lost 4 bases to trimming and J lost 6 bases, with 20 bases between them. From germline, CDR1 is SGHRS and CDR2 YFSETQ. CDR3 length: 15 amino acids. The CDR3 region is CASSAGTALLGEQYF. CDR3 nucleotides: TGCGCCAGCAGCGCGGGGACTGCCCTCCTAGGCGAGCAGTACTTC.

This clone was seen a handful of times. The CDR3 loop reads CASSHSGEQYF. The CDR3 DNA reads TGTGCCAGCTCACACAGCGGCGAGCAGTACTTC. The rearrangement uses TRBV18 and TRBJ2-7; perhaps TRBD2 as D (5 bases). Germline values: CDR1 KGHSH, CDR2 LQKENI. The CDR3 is 11 residues long. V dropped 4 bases and J dropped 6 bases, with 7 bases sitting between them.

This clone was seen only a few times. The chain links TRBV19 to TRBJ2-2; 8 bases fit TRBD1. The V gene's germline CDR1 is LNHDA and CDR2 SQIVND (reference sequence). The CDR3 totals 17 residues. V dropped 3 bases and J dropped 0; count of bases not matched to a gene: 6. Here the CDR3 DNA reads TGTGCCAGTAGTATGGGGACAGGATCCGCGAACACCGGGGAGCTGTTTTTT. The encoded protein is CASSMGTGSANTGELFF.

The V and J genes are TRBV28 and TRBJ2-5; 12 bases line up with TRBD2. Trimming took 2 bases from V and 9 from J; bases not matched to a gene: 7. The CDR3 runs to 15 residues. Germline CDR1 is MDHEN and CDR2 is SYDVKM. This CDR3 reads CASSLRTSGAAPQYF. CDR3 bases: TGTGCCAGCAGTTTACGGACTAGCGGGGCAGCCCCCCAGTACTTC.

The CDR3 loop is CASSQEGPSSGRPWEQFF. CDR3 in DNA: TGCGCCAGCAGCCAAGAGGGGCCCAGCAGCGGGAGGCCCTGGGAGCAGTTCTTC. V usage is TRBV4-1 and J usage is TRBJ2-1; 9 bases map to TRBD2. The ends lost 0 bases at V and 10 bases at J; junction bases unmatched: 16. There are 18 residues in the CDR3. Per the germline V gene, CDR1 is MGHRA and CDR2 is YSYEKL.

This clone was seen just once. The CDR3 nucleotides are TGTGCCAGCAGCTCCCGGGACAGGGGAGAGACCCAGTACTTC. Protein: CASSSRDRGETQYF. This chain links TRBV28 with TRBJ2-5, with 10 bases that match TRBD1. This CDR3 spans 14 amino acids. The J segment lost 4 bases and the V segment lost 6 bases, leaving 5 bases of the junction unmatched. In germline, CDR1 is MDHEN, CDR2 SYDVKM.